This TCR beta chain was sequenced for a study of blood T cell repertoires in COVID-19. On the study more broadly: Samples taken during acute and convalescent COVID-19 were collected in the United States, Italy and Spain. Nucleic acid was either cDNA or gDNA, and it came from T cells, B-cell-depleted T cells, or PBMCs.

The authors' processing: Estimation of nucleated cell counts was performed using reference gene primer amplification. Clones were read by immunoSEQ multiplex PCR, and TCRdb kept only the in-frame ones, dropping some. Clonal size and the V and J genes are those of that table, whereas D and trimming came from the DNA. Among around 190,000 clones, roughly nine tenths were seen once, and the ten largest hold roughly 20%. V dropped 5 bases and J dropped 4; count of bases not matched to a gene: 10. The germline V gene has CDR1 MNHNS and CDR2 SASEGT. The CDR3 spans 15 residues. This clone was seen a single time.

Source material: peripheral blood. The clonotype originates from a man between 65 and 85 years old with active or convalescent COVID-19. The chain uses TRBV6-1 and TRBJ2-7; the match to TRBD2 covers 8 bases. The CDR3: CASSKVSGGKYEQYF. The CDR3 DNA sequence: TGTGCCAGCAGTAAGGTTTCGGGAGGGAAGTACGAGCAGTACTTC.